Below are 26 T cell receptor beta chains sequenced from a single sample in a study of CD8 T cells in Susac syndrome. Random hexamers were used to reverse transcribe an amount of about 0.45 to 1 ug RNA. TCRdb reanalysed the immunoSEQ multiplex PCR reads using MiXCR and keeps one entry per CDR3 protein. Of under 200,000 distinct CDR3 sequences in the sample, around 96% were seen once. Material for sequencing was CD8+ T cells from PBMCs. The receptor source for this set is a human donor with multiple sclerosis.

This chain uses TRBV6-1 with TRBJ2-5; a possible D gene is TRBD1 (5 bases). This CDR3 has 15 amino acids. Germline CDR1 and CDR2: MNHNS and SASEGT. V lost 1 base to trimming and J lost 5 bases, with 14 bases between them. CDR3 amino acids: CASSEDLTVGETQYF. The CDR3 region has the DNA TGTGCCAGCAGTGAAGACCTGACAGTTGGGGAGACCCAGTACTTC.

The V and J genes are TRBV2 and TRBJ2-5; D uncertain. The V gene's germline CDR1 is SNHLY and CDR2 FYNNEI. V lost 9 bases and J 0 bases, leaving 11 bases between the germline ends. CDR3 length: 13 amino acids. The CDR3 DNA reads TGTGCCAGTAACGACCCGTACCAAGAGACCCAGTACTTC. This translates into CASNDPYQETQYF.

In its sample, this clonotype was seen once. The CDR3 region has the DNA TGTGCCACCAGTGTGACGGGGGGACCAGATACGCAGTATTTT. This gives the protein CATSVTGGPDTQYF. The chain carries TRBV24-1 and TRBJ2-3, with TRBD2 matching 7 bases. The CDR3 consists of 14 residues. The V segment lost 5 bases and the J segment 4 bases; nucleotides outside the gene matches: 5. Germline V gives CDR1 KGHDR, CDR2 SFDVKD.

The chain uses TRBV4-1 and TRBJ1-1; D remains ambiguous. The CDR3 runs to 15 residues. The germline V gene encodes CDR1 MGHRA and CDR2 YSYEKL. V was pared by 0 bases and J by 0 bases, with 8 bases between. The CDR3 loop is CASSQDLTMNTEAFF. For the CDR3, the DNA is TGCGCCAGCAGCCAAGATCTGACTATGAACACTGAAGCTTTCTTT.

The CDR3 bases are TGCAGTGCTAGGACGTTCTTGGAGGAGATCAACTATGGCTACACCTTC. It translates to CSARTFLEEINYGYTF. This chain uses TRBV20-1 with TRBJ1-2, with unresolved D. CDR1 DFQATT and CDR2 SNEGSKA come from the germline V gene (reference sequence). The CDR3 has 16 residues. The V gene lost 3 bases and the J gene lost 2 bases, with 19 bases spanning the gap.

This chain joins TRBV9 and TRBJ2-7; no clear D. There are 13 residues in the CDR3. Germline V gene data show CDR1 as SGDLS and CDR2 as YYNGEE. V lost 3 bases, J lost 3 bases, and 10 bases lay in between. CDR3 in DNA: TGTGCCAGCAGCGCCTCTCACAGCTACGAGCAGTACTTC. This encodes CASSASHSYEQYF.

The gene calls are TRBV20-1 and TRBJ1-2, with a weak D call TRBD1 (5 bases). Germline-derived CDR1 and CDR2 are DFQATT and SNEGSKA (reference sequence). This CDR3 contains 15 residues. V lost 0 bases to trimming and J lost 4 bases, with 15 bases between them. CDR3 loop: CSARDVSTVPYGYTF. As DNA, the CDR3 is TGCAGTGCTAGAGATGTATCGACAGTGCCCTATGGCTACACCTTC.

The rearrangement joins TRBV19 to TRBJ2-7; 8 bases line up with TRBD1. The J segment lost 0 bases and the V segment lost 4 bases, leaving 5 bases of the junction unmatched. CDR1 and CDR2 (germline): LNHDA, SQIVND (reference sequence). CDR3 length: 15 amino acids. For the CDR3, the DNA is TGTGCCAGTAGTACGAGGACAGGGCCCTCCTACGAGCAGTACTTC. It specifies CASSTRTGPSYEQYF.

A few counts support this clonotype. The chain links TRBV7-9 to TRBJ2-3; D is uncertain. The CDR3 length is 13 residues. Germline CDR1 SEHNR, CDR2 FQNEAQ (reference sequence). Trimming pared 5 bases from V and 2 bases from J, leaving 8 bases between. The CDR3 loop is CASSPSITDTQYF. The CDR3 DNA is TGTGCCAGCAGCCCAAGTATCACAGATACGCAGTATTTT.

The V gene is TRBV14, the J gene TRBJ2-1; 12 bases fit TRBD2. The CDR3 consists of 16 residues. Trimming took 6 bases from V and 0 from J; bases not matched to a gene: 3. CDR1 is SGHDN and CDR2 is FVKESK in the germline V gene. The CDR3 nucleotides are TGTGCCAGCAGTCCTAGCGGGAGGGCCTCCTACAATGAGCAGTTCTTC. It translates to CASSPSGRASYNEQFF.

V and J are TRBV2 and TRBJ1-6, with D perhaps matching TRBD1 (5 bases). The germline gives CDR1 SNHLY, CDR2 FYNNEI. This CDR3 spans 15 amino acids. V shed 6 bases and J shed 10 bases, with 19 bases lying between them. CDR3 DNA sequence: TGTGCCAGCAGGAGGGACGGCGGTATGAAGTCACCCCTCCACTTT. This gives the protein CASRRDGGMKSPLHF.

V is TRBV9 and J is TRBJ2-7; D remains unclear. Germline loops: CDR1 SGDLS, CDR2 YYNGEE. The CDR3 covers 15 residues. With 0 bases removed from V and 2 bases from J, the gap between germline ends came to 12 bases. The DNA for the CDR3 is TGTGCCAGCAGCGTAGCTTCGGGTATAACCTACGAGCAGTACTTC. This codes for CASSVASGITYEQYF.

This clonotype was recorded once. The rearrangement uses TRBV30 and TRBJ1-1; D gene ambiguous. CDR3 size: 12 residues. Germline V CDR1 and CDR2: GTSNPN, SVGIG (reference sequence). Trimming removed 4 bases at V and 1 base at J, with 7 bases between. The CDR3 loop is CAWTIGNTEAFF. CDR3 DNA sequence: TGTGCCTGGACTATTGGGAACACTGAAGCTTTCTTT.

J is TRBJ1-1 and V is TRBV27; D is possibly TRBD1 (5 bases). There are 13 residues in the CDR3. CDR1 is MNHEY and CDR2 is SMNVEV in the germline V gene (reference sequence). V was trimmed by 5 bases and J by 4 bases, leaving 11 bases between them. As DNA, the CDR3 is TGTGCCAGCAGTATATTTCAGGGCACTGAAGCTTTCTTT. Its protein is CASSIFQGTEAFF.

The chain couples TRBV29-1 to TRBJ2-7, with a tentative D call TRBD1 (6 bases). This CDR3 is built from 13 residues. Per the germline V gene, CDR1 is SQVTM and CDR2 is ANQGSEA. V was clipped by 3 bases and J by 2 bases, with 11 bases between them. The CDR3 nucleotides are TGCAGCGTTGAGGGGGACACCCCCTACGAGCAGTACTTC. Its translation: CSVEGDTPYEQYF.

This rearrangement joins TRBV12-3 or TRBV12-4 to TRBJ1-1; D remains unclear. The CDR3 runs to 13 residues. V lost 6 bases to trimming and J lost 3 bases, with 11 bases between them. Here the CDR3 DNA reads TGTGCCAGCAGCTTCATCCGGGACACTGAAGCTTTCTTT. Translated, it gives CASSFIRDTEAFF.

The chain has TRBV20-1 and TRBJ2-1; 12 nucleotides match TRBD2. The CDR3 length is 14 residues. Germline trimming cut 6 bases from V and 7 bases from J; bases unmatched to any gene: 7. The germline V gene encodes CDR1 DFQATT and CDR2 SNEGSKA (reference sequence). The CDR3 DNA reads TGCAGTGCCGTGACTAGCGGGAGTGGAAATGAGCAGTTCTTC. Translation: CSAVTSGSGNEQFF.

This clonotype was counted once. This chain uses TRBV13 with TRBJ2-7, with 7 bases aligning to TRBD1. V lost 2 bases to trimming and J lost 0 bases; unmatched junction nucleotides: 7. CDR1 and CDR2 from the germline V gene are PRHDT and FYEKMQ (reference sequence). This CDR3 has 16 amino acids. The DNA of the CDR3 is TGTGCCAGCAGCTTACCGTCACAGGGGAGCTCCTACGAGCAGTACTTC. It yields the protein CASSLPSQGSSYEQYF.

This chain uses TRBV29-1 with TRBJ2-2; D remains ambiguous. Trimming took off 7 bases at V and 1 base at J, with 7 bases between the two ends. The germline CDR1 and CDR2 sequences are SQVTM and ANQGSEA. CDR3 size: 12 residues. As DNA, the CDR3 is TGCAGCGCAGACTTGAACACCGGGGAGCTGTTTTTT. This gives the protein CSADLNTGELFF.

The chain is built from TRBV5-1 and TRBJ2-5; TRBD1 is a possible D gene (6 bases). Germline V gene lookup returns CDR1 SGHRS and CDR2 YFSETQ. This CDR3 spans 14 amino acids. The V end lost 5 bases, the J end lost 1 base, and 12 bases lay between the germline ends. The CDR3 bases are TGCGCCAGCAGAGTGGGGGCGACCCAAGAGACCCAGTACTTC. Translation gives CASRVGATQETQYF.

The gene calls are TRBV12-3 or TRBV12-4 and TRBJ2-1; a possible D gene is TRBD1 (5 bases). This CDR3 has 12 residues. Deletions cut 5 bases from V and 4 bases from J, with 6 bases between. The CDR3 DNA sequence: TGTGCCAGCAGTCGACAGTACAATGAGCAGTTCTTC. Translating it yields CASSRQYNEQFF.

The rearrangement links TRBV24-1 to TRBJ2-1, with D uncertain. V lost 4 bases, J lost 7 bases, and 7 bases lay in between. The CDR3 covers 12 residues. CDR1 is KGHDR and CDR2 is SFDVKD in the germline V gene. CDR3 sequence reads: CATSDSVNEQFF. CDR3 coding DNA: TGTGCCACCAGTGACTCAGTTAATGAGCAGTTCTTC.

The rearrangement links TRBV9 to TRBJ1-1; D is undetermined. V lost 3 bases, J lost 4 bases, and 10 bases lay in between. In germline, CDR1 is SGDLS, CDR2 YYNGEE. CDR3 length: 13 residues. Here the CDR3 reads CASSEGQATEAFF. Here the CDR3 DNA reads TGTGCCAGCAGCGAAGGTCAGGCCACTGAAGCTTTCTTT.

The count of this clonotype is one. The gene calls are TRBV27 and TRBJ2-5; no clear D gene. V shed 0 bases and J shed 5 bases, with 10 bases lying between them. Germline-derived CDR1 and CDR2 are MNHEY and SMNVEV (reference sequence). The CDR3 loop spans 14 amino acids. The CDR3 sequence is CASSLSDVLETQYF. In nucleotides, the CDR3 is TGTGCCAGCAGTTTATCCGATGTTCTGGAGACCCAGTACTTC.

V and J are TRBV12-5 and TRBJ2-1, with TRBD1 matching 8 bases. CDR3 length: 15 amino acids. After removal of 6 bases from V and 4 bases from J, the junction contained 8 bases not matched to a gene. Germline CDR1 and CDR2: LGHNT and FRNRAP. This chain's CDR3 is CASGSRDRLYNEQFF. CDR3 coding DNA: TGTGCTAGTGGCTCTCGGGACAGGTTATACAATGAGCAGTTCTTC.

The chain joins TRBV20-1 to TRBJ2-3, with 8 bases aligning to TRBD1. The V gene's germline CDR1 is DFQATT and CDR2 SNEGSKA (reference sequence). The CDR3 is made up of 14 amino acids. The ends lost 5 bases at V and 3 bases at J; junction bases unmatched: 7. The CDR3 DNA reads TGCAGTGCTCCCGGGACAGGAGGAACAGATACGCAGTATTTT. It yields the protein CSAPGTGGTDTQYF.